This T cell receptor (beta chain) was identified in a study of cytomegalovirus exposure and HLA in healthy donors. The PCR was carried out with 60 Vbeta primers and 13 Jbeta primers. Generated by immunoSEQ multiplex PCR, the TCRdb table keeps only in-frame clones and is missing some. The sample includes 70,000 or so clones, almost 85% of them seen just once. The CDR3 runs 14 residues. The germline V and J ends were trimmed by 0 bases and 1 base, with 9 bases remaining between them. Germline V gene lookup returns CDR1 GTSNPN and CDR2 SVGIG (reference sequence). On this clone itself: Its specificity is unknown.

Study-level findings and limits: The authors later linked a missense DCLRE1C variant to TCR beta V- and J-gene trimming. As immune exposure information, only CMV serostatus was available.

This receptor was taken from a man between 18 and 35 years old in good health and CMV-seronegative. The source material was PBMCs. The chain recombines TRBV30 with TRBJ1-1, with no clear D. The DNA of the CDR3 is TGTGCCTGGAGTGTATCGGCGGCGAACACTGAAGCTTTCTTT. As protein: CAWSVSAANTEAFF.